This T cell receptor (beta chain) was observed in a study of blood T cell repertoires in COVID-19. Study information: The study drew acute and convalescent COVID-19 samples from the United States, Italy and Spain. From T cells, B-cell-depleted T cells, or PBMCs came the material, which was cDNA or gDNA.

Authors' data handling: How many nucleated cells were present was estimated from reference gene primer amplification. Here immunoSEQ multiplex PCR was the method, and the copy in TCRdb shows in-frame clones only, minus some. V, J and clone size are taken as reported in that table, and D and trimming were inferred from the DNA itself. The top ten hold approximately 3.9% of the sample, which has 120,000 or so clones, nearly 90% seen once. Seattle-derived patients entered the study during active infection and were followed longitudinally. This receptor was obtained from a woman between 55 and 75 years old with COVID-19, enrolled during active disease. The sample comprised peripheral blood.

The CDR3 DNA reads as TGTGCCAGCAGCGTAGGACCCGCCTGGTGGGGGGGTGGGACCCAGTACTTC. This codes for CASSVGPAWWGGGTQYF. The rearrangement links TRBV9 to TRBJ2-5; 7 nucleotides agree with TRBD2. The CDR3 has 17 amino acids. Unmatched junction bases numbered 15, after V lost 0 bases and J lost 7 bases. CDR1 and CDR2 (germline): SGDLS, YYNGEE. The full variable domain, rest sourced from reference TRBV9 and TRBJ2-5, is DSGVTQTPKHLITATGQRVTLRCSPRSGDLSVYWYQQSLDQGLQFLIQYYNGEERAKGNILERFSAQQFPDLHSELNLSSLELGDSALYFCASSVGPAWWGGGTQYFGPGTRLLVL.